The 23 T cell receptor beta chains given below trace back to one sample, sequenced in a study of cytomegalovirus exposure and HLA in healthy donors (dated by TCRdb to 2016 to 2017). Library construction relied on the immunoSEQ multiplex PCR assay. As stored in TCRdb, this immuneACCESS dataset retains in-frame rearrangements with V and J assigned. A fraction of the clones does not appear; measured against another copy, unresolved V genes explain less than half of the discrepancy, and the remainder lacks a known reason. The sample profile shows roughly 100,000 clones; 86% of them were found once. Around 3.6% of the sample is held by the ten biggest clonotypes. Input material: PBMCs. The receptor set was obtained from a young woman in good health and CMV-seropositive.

For the CDR3, the DNA is TGTGCCAGTACCTCGACAGGAAACTATGGCTACACCTTC. It codes for CASTSTGNYGYTF. This chain links TRBV19 with TRBJ1-2, with D possibly TRBD1 on 6 matching bases. Trimming stripped 7 bases from V and 2 bases from J, with 11 bases between. The CDR3 has 13 amino acids. From germline, CDR1 is LNHDA and CDR2 SQIVND (reference sequence).

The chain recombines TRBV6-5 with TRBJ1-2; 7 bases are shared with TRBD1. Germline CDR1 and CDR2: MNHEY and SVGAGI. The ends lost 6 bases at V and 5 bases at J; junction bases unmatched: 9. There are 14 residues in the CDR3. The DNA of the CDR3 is TGTGCCAGCAGGTCCGTGGACAGGATTTATGGCTACACCTTC. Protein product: CASRSVDRIYGYTF.

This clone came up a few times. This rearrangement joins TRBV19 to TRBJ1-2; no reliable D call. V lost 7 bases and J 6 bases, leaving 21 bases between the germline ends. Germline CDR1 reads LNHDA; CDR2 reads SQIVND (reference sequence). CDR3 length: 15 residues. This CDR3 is CASITPVGGRHGYTF. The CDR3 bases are TGTGCCAGTATCACCCCGGTTGGAGGACGCCATGGCTACACCTTC. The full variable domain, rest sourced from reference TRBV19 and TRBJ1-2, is DGGITQSPKYLFRKEGQNVTLSCEQNLNHDAMYWYRQDPGQGLRLIYYSQIVNDFQKGDIAEGYSVSREKKESFPLTVTSAQKNPTAFYLCASITPVGGRHGYTFGSGTRLTVV.

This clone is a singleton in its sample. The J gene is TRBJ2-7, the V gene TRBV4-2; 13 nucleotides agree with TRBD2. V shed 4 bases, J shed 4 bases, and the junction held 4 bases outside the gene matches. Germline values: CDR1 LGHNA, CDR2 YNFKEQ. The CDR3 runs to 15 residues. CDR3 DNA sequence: TGTGCCAGCAGCCTCGGACTAGCGGGGGAGTACGAGCAGTACTTC. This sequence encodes CASSLGLAGEYEQYF.

CDR3 DNA sequence: TGTGCCAGCAGCGTAGGGCTTAACTCCTACGAGCAGTACTTC. It codes for CASSVGLNSYEQYF. This chain uses TRBV9 with TRBJ2-7, with unresolved D. From germline, CDR1 is SGDLS and CDR2 YYNGEE. V was shortened by 0 bases and J by 0 bases, with 7 bases between the two germline ends. The CDR3 covers 14 residues.

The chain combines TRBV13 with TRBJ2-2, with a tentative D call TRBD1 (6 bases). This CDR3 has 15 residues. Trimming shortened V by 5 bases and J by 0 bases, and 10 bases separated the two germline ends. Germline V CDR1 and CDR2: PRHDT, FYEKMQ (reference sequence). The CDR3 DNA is TGTGCCAGCAGCCCCGACAGGACGAACACCGGGGAGCTGTTTTTT. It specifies CASSPDRTNTGELFF.

As DNA, the CDR3 is TGTGCCAGTATCCTTAGGGACAGGGCTTACGAGCAGTACTTC. Translated: CASILRDRAYEQYF. The chain carries TRBV19 and TRBJ2-7; 9 bases are a match to TRBD1. The CDR3 spans 14 residues. CDR1 and CDR2 from the germline V gene are LNHDA and SQIVND (reference sequence). V lost 7 bases to trimming and J lost 4 bases; unmatched junction nucleotides: 8.

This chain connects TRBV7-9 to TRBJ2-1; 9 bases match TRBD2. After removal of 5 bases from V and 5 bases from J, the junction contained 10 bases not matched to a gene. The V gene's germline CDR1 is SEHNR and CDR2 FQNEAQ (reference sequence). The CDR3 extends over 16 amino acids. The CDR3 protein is CASSLVWRGGNNEQFF. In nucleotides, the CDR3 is TGTGCCAGCAGCCTAGTCTGGCGGGGGGGCAACAATGAGCAGTTCTTC.

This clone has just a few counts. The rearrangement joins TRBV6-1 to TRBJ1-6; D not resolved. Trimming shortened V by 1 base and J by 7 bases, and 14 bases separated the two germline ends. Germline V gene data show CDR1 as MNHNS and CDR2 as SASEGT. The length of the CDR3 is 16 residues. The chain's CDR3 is CASSEEVGSGNSPLHF. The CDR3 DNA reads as TGTGCCAGCAGTGAAGAGGTAGGGTCGGGGAATTCACCCCTCCACTTT.

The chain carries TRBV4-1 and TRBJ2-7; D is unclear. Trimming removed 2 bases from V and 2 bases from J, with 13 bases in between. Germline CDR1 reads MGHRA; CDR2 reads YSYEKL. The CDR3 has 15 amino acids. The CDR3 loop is CASSQSQGDTYEQYF. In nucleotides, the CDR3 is TGCGCCAGCAGCCAATCACAAGGCGACACCTACGAGCAGTACTTC.

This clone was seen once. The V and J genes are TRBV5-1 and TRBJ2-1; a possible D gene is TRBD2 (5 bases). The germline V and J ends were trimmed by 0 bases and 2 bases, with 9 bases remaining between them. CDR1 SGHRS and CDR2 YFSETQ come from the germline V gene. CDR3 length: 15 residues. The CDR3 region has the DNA TGCGCCAGCAGCTTGGACGGGGATACCTACAATGAGCAGTTCTTC. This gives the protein CASSLDGDTYNEQFF.

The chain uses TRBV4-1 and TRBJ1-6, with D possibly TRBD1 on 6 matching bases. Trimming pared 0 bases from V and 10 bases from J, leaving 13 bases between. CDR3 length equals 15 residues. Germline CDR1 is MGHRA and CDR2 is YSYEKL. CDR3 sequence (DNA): TGCGCCAGCAGCCAAGATGAAGGGGGTAGATCACCCCTCCACTTT. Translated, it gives CASSQDEGGRSPLHF.

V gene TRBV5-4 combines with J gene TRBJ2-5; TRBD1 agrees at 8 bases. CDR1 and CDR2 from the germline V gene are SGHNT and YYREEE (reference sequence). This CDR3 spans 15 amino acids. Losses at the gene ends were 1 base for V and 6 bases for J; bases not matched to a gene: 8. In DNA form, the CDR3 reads TGTGCCAGCAGCTTGATGACAGGGGAAGGGAAGACCCAGTACTTC. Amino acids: CASSLMTGEGKTQYF.

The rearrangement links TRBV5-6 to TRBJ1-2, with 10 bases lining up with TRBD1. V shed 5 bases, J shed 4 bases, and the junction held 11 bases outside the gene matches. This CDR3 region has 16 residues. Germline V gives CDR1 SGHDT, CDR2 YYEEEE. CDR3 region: CASSFRQGARLYGYTF. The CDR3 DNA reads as TGTGCCAGCAGTTTCCGACAGGGGGCGCGGCTCTATGGCTACACCTTC.

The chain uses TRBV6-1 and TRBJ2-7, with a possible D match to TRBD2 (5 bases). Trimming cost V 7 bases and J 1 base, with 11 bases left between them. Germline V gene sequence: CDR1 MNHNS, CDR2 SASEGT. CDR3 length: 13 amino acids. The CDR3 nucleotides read TGTGCCAGCACCCCGGGCGGGTCCTACGAGCAGTACTTC. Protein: CASTPGGSYEQYF.

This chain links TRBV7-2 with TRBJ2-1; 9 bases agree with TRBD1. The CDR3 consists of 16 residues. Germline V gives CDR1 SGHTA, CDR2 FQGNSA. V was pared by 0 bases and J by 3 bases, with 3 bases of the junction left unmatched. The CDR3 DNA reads TGTGCCAGCAGCTTAGCGGACAGGGGTTTCTACAATGAGCAGTTCTTC. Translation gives CASSLADRGFYNEQFF.

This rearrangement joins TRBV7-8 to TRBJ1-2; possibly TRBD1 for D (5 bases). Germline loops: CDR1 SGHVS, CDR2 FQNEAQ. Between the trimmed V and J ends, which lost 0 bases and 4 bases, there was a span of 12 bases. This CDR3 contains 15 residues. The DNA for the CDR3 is TGTGCCAGCAGCTTAGCCCTGACAGTTGCCTATGGCTACACCTTC. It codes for CASSLALTVAYGYTF.

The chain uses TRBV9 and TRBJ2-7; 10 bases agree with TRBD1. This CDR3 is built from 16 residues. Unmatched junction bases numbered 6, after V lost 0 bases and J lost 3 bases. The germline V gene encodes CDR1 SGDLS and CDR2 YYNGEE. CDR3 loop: CASSVGMGQGNYEQYF. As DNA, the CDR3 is TGTGCCAGCAGCGTAGGTATGGGACAGGGGAACTACGAGCAGTACTTC.

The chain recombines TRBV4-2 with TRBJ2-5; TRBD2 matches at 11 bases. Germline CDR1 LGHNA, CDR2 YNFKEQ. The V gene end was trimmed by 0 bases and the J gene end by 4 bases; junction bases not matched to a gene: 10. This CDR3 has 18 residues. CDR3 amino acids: CASSQDWGSGRAGETQYF. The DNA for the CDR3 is TGTGCCAGCAGCCAAGATTGGGGTAGCGGGAGGGCCGGAGAGACCCAGTACTTC.

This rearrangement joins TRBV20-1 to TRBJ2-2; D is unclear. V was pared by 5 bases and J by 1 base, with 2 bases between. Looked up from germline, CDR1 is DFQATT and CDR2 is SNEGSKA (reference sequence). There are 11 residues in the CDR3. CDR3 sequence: CSAQNTGELFF. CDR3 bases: TGCAGTGCTCAGAACACCGGGGAGCTGTTTTTT.

The CDR3 loop reads CASSPSGSDEQYF. CDR3 nucleotides: TGTGCCAGCTCACCTTCGGGGTCCGACGAGCAGTACTTC. The chain recombines TRBV18 with TRBJ2-7, with D possibly matching TRBD2 (5 bases). The CDR3 loop spans 13 amino acids. Germline loops: CDR1 KGHSH, CDR2 LQKENI. Trimming stripped 3 bases from V and 5 bases from J, with 11 bases between.

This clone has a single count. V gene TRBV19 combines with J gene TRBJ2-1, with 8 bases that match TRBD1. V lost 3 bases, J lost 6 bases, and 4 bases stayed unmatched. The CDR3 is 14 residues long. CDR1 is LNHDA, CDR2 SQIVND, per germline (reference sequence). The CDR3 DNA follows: TGTGCCAGTAGTATCGGACAGGGATTCAATGAGCAGTTCTTC. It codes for CASSIGQGFNEQFF. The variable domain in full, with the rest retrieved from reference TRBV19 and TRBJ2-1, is DGGITQSPKYLFRKEGQNVTLSCEQNLNHDAMYWYRQDPGQGLRLIYYSQIVNDFQKGDIAEGYSVSREKKESFPLTVTSAQKNPTAFYLCASSIGQGFNEQFFGPGTRLTVL.

The CDR3: CASSLGGGTDTQYF. CDR3 sequence (DNA): TGCGCCAGCAGCCTCGGGGGTGGCACAGATACGCAGTATTTT. This chain joins TRBV4-1 and TRBJ2-3; possible D gene TRBD2, 6 bases. With 4 bases removed from V and 1 base from J, the gap between germline ends came to 9 bases. Germline assignment: CDR1 MGHRA and CDR2 YSYEKL. The CDR3 totals 14 residues.